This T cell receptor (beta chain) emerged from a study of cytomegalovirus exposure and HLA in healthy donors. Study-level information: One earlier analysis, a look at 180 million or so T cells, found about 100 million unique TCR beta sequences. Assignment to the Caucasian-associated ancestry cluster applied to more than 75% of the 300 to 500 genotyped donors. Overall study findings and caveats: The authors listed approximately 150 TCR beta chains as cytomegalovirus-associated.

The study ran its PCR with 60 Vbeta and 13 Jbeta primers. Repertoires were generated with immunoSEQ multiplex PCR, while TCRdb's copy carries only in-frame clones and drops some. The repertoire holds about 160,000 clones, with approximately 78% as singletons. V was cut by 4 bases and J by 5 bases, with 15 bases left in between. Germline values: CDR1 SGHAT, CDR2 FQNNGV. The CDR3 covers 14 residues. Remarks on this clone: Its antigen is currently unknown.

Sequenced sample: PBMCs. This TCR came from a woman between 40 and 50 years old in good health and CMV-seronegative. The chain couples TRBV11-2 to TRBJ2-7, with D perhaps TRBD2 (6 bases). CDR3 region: CASSSAGLFNEQYF. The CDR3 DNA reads TGTGCCAGCAGCTCGGCGGGACTTTTCAACGAGCAGTACTTC.